The rows below give T cell receptor beta chains drawn from one sample of a study of CD8 T cells in ankylosing spondylitis. TCRdb re-analysed the 5' RACE reads in MiXCR, keeping a single row per CDR3 protein. The data hold some 840,000 distinct CDR3 sequences, with about an eighth observed a single time. The sequenced material came from blood, either unsorted or a sorted T cell fraction (not recorded which). These receptors were collected from a male donor with ankylosing spondylitis. CDR3s include the opening cysteine and the closing phenylalanine or tryptophan.

CDR3aa,v_gene,j_gene
CASSENRATGELFF,TRBV2,TRBJ2-2
CASSLVRPVSGANVLTF,TRBV7-2,TRBJ2-6
CASSLALWDFQETQYF,TRBV11-1,TRBJ2-5
CSVSGRFGAEAFF,TRBV29-1,TRBJ1-1
CASSVGAGNEQFF,TRBV9,TRBJ2-1
CASSPGQGGLFSNTGELFF,TRBV6-1,TRBJ2-2
CASSLVTGYGYTF,TRBV7-2,TRBJ1-2
CASSLSGEWDTEAFF,TRBV5-6,TRBJ1-1
CAISGIRGGLSYEQYF,TRBV10-3,TRBJ2-7
CASSSPLEIHYNEQFF,TRBV6-2/TRBV6-3,TRBJ2-1
CATSRDRGITDTQYF,TRBV15,TRBJ2-3
CASSYRAVSEQYF,TRBV6-5,TRBJ2-7
CSARDPQNEAPSEQYF,TRBV20-1,TRBJ2-7
CASVSMGETQYF,TRBV28,TRBJ2-5
CASSSRTGGNQVPQHF,TRBV7-2,TRBJ1-5
CASSLRRTSVQETQYF,TRBV27,TRBJ2-5
CSVSVDRGYEQYF,TRBV20-1,TRBJ2-7
CASSVKRNTEAFF,TRBV2,TRBJ1-1
CASSPRITGDEQFF,TRBV12-3/TRBV12-4,TRBJ2-1
CSATGAPRPDTQYF,TRBV20-1,TRBJ2-3
CASSQERDATDTQYF,TRBV4-3,TRBJ2-3
CASNRGQASDTQYF,TRBV12-3/TRBV12-4,TRBJ2-3
CASSRTDSLNTEAFF,TRBV5-1,TRBJ1-1
CSAGQGTAVREQFF,TRBV20-1,TRBJ2-1
CASSLEETGEGWLVPGYTF,TRBV7-6,TRBJ1-2
CASSLVLAGVDTQYF,TRBV5-1,TRBJ2-3
CASSLVVAASYEQYF,TRBV5-1,TRBJ2-7
CSASPNNEKLFF,TRBV20-1,TRBJ1-4
CSARPGGPSSYEQYF,TRBV20-1,TRBJ2-7